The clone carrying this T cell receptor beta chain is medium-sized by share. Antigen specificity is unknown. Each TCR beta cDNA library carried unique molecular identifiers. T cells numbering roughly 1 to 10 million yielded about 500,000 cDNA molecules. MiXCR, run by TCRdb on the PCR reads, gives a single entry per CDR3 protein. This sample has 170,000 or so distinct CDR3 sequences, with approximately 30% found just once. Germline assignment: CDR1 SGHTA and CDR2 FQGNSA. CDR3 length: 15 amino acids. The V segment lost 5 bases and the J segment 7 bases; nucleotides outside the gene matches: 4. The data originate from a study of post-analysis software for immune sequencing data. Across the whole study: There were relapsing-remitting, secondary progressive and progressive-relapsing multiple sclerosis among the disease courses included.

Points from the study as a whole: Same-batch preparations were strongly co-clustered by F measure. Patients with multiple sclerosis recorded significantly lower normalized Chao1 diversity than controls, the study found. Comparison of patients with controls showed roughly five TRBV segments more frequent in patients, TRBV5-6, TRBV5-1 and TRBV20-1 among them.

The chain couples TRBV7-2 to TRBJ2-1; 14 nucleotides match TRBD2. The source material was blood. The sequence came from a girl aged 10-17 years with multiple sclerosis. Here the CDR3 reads CASSDRTSGRNEQFF. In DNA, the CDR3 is TGTGCCAGCAGCGACCGGACTAGCGGGAGGAATGAGCAGTTCTTC.